This T cell receptor beta chain was identified in a study of T cell responses to AZD1222 COVID-19 vaccine. Study results and limitations: The study found vaccine-associated CD4 TCRs spanning spike, dominant at 160-218 and 743-854. Unmutated variant regions are reportedly the target of nearly half of TCRs that are spike-specific. The repertoires were collected only after the peak T cell response. Spike-specific TCR depth and breadth grew after two AZD1222 doses.

As for this clone: The antigen is undetermined.

The protocol was immunoSEQ multiplex PCR, while the TCRdb copy is restricted to in-frame clones and leaves out a portion. The repertoire has 100,000 to 150,000 clones, approximately 90% of them found once; the top ten carry approximately 7.9%. This TCR was sampled from an adult in good health. The starting material was peripheral blood, obtained on day 0 of AZD1222 vaccination.

CDR3 DNA: TGTGCCAGCAGCCCAGACCCCCGGACAGGGGGGAATCAGCCCCAGCATTTT. Protein: CASSPDPRTGGNQPQHF. V gene TRBV3-1 (or the pseudogene TRBV3-2) combines with J gene TRBJ1-5, with 10 bases that match TRBD1. After removal of 4 bases from V and 4 bases from J, the junction contained 10 bases not matched to a gene. The CDR3 is made up of 17 amino acids. Germline lookup yields CDR1 LGHDT and CDR2 YNNKEL (reference sequence).